This T cell receptor (beta chain) was identified in a study of cytomegalovirus exposure and HLA in healthy donors. Germline V gene lookup returns CDR1 LNHDA and CDR2 SQIVND (reference sequence). Trimming took 6 bases from V and 4 from J, leaving 9 bases between them. The CDR3 loop spans 12 amino acids. Primers: 60 Vbeta forward and 13 Jbeta reverse. Some clones are missing from TCRdb's copy, which holds only in-frame ones; the method was immunoSEQ multiplex PCR. This table has some 180,000 clones, roughly 13% appearing once. Sequencing input: PBMCs. The chain recombines TRBV19 with TRBJ1-2; TRBD1 might be the D (6 bases). The clonotype was recovered from a man in his forties or fifties in good health and CMV-seropositive. CDR3 DNA sequence: TGTGCCAGTAGGGCAGGGGCCTATGGCTACACCTTC. It yields the protein CASRAGAYGYTF.